A selection of T cell receptor beta chains follows, all from one sample in a study of blood T cells in healthy people across ages. TCRdb re-analysed the 5' RACE reads in MiXCR, keeping a single row per CDR3 protein. The sample holds about 1.6 million distinct CDR3 sequences; about 35% are singletons and the top ten take roughly 12%. Sequencing used blood. These receptors all stem from a woman under 40 in good health. Each CDR3 is given with its conserved first and last residue. Each record gives: V gene, clone size, D gene, J gene, CDR3 DNA, CDR3 protein. A D gene is named only where the DNA matches it firmly. Clone size appears in some rows only: once, few, many, or a class for an expanded clone.

v_gene: TRBV18; abundance: .; d_gene: TRBD1; j_gene: TRBJ2-7; CDR3nt: TGTGCCAGCTCACCACAAAGGACTTTCAGGGGGATCCACGAGCAGTACTTC; CDR3aa: CASSPQRTFRGIHEQYF
v_gene: TRBV12-3/TRBV12-4; abundance: .; d_gene: .; j_gene: TRBJ2-7; CDR3nt: TGTGCCAGCAGTTCCCCTAGCGTATACGAGCAGTACTTC; CDR3aa: CASSSPSVYEQYF
v_gene: TRBV20-1; abundance: .; d_gene: .; j_gene: TRBJ2-7; CDR3nt: TGCAGTGTTAGAGGGGGACGGGTTCAAGAGGGCGAGCAGTACTTC; CDR3aa: CSVRGGRVQEGEQYF
v_gene: TRBV27; abundance: .; d_gene: TRBD1; j_gene: TRBJ2-5; CDR3nt: TGTGCCAGCAGTCGGACAGGAGCGACAAAAGAGACCCAGTACTTC; CDR3aa: CASSRTGATKETQYF
v_gene: TRBV29-1; abundance: .; d_gene: .; j_gene: TRBJ2-3; CDR3nt: TGCAGCGCCGAAGGCCCAGGCACAGATGCGCAGTATTTT; CDR3aa: CSAEGPGTDAQYF
v_gene: TRBV13; abundance: .; d_gene: TRBD1; j_gene: TRBJ1-2; CDR3nt: TGTGCCAGCAGCTTAGCGGGGACAGGGGTCACTGGCTACACCTTC; CDR3aa: CASSLAGTGVTGYTF
v_gene: TRBV5-1; abundance: many; d_gene: .; j_gene: TRBJ2-7; CDR3nt: TGCGCCAGCAGCTCACAGGGTCGGGATTACGAGCAGTACTTC; CDR3aa: CASSSQGRDYEQYF
v_gene: TRBV7-2; abundance: .; d_gene: .; j_gene: TRBJ2-1; CDR3nt: TGTGCCAGCAGCCTTCACAGGGTGGTCAATGAGCAGTTCTTC; CDR3aa: CASSLHRVVNEQFF
v_gene: TRBV10-3; abundance: .; d_gene: TRBD1; j_gene: TRBJ1-2; CDR3nt: TGTGCCATCGGCGGGACAGGGAAGGACTATGGCTACACCTTC; CDR3aa: CAIGGTGKDYGYTF
v_gene: TRBV27; abundance: .; d_gene: .; j_gene: TRBJ2-4; CDR3nt: TGTGCCAGCAGTAGGTCGGGGGTACAGTACTTC; CDR3aa: CASSRSGVQYF
v_gene: TRBV27; abundance: few; d_gene: TRBD1; j_gene: TRBJ1-2; CDR3nt: TGTGCCAGCAGTCCGGGACAGGGGTATTTCTATGGCTACACCTTC; CDR3aa: CASSPGQGYFYGYTF
v_gene: TRBV20-1; abundance: .; d_gene: TRBD2; j_gene: TRBJ2-1; CDR3nt: TGCAGTGCTAGTCGGGGGGAGGCTCACAATGAGCAGTTCTTC; CDR3aa: CSASRGEAHNEQFF
v_gene: TRBV23-1; abundance: .; d_gene: .; j_gene: TRBJ2-7; CDR3nt: TGCGCCAGCAGTCAATCGGGCGGGGCGACAGATTACGAGCAGTACTTC; CDR3aa: CASSQSGGATDYEQYF
v_gene: TRBV5-1; abundance: .; d_gene: .; j_gene: TRBJ2-3; CDR3nt: TGCGCCAGCAGCGCCGGGACTTGGGGTAATACGCAGTATTTT; CDR3aa: CASSAGTWGNTQYF